This TCR beta chain was captured by sequencing in a study of cytomegalovirus exposure and HLA in healthy donors. PCR used 60 Vbeta primers and 13 Jbeta primers. The assay was immunoSEQ multiplex PCR, and TCRdb's table has in-frame clones only and misses some. The table has some 200,000 clones, around 84% seen once; the top ten hold roughly 2.8%. With 4 bases clipped from V and 1 base from J, the junction kept 12 bases outside the gene matches. Germline V lookup: CDR1 SGHVS, CDR2 FQNEAQ. The CDR3 contains 18 residues. This TCR came from a woman in her fifties or sixties in good health and CMV-seropositive. The chain recombines TRBV7-8 with TRBJ2-7; 11 nucleotides agree with TRBD2. Sequencing used PBMCs. CDR3 in DNA: TGTGCCAGCAGCTCCGGTAGTAGCGGGGGGGCTAGTTCCTACGAGCAGTACTTC. This translates into CASSSGSSGGASSYEQYF.